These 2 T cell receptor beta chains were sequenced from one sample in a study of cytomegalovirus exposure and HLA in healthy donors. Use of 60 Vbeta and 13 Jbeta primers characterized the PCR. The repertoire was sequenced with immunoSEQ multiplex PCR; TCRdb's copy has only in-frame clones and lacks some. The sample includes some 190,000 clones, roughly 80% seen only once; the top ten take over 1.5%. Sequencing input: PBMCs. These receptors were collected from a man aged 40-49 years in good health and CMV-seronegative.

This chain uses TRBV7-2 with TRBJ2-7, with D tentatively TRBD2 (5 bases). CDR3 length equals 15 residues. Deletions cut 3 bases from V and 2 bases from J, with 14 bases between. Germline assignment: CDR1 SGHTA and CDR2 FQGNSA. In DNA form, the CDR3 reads TGTGCCAGCAGCTTCTTCGAGCGGAAGGCCTACGAGCAGTACTTC. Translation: CASSFFERKAYEQYF.

CDR3 sequence: CAWSPDSFYGYTF. In DNA, the CDR3 is TGTGCCTGGAGTCCCGACAGTTTCTATGGCTACACCTTC. V usage is TRBV30 and J usage is TRBJ1-2, with D possibly being TRBD1 (5 bases). This CDR3 has 13 amino acids. The germline gives CDR1 GTSNPN, CDR2 SVGIG (reference sequence). Trimming removed 2 bases from V and 4 bases from J, with 11 bases in between.